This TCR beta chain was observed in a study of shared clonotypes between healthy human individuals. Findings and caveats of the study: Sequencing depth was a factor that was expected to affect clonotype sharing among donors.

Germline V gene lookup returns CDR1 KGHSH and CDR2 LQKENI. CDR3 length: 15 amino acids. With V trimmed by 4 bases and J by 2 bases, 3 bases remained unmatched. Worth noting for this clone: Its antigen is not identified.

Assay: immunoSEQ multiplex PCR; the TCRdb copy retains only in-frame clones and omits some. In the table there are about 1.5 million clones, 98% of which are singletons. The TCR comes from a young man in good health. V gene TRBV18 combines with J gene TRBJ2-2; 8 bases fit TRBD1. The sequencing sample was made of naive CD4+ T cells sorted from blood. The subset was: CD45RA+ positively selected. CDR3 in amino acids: CASSQDRVNTGELFF. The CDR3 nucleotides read TGTGCCAGCTCACAGGACAGGGTTAACACCGGGGAGCTGTTTTTT.